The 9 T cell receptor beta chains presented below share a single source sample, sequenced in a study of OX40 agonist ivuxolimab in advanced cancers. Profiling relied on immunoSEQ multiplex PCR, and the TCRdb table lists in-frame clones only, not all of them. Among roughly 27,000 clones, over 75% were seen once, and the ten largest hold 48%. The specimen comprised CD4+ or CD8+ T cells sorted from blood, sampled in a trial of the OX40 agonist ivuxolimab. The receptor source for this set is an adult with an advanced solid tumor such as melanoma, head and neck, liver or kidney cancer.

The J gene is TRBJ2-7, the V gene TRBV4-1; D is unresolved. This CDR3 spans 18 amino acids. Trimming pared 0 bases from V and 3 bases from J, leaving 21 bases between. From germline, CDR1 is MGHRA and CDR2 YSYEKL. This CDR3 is CASSQEIYGYSRDYEQYF. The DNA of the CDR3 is TGCGCCAGCAGCCAAGAAATATACGGCTACTCACGAGACTACGAGCAGTACTTC.

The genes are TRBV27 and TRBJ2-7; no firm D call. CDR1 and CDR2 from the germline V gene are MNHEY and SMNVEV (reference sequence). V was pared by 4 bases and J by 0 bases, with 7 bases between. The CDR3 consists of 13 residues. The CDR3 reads CASSSINSYEQYF. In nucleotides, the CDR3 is TGTGCCAGCAGTTCAATTAACTCCTACGAGCAGTACTTC.

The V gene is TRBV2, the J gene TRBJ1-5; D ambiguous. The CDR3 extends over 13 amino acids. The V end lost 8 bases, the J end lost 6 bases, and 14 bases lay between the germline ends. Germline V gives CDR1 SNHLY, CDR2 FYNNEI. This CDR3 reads CASQYSSSQPQHF. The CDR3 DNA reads TGTGCCAGCCAATACTCTTCCAGTCAGCCCCAGCATTTT.

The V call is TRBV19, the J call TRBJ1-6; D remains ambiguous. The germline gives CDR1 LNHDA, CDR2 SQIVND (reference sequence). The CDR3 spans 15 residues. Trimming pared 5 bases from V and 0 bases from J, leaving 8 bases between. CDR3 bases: TGTGCCAGTAGTTTTGGAAGCTCCTATAATTCACCCCTCCACTTT. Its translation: CASSFGSSYNSPLHF. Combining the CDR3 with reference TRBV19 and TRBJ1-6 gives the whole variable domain DGGITQSPKYLFRKEGQNVTLSCEQNLNHDAMYWYRQDPGQGLRLIYYSQIVNDFQKGDIAEGYSVSREKKESFPLTVTSAQKNPTAFYLCASSFGSSYNSPLHFGNGTRLTVT.

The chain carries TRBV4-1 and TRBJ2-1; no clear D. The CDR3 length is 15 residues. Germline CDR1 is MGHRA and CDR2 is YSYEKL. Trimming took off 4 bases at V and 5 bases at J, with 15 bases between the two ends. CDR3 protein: CASSLRGQVNNEQFF. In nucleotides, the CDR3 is TGCGCCAGCAGCCTCCGAGGCCAGGTAAACAATGAGCAGTTCTTC.

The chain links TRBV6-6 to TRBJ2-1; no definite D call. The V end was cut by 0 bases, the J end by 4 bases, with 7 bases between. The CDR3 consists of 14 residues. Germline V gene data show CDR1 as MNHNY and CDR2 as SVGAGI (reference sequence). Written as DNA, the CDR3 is TGTGCCAGCAGTTACTCGCCTCAATACAATGAGCAGTTCTTC. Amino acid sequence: CASSYSPQYNEQFF.

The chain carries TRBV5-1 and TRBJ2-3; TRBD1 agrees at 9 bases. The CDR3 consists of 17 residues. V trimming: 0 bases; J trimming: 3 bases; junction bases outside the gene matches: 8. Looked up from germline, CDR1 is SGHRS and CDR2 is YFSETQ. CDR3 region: CASSLDWDRAETDTQYF. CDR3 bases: TGCGCCAGCAGCTTGGACTGGGACAGGGCAGAAACAGATACGCAGTATTTT.

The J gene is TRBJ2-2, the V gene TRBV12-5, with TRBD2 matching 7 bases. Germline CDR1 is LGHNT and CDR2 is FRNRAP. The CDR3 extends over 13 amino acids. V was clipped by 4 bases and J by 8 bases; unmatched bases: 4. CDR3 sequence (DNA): TGTGCTAGTGGTTCCGGGGGGTTAGGGGAGCTGTTTTTT. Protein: CASGSGGLGELFF. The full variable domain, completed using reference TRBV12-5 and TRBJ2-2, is DARVTQTPRHKVTEMGQEVTMRCQPILGHNTVFWYRQTMMQGLELLAYFRNRAPLDDSGMPKDRFSAEMPDATLATLKIQPSEPRDSAVYFCASGSGGLGELFFGEGSRLTVL.

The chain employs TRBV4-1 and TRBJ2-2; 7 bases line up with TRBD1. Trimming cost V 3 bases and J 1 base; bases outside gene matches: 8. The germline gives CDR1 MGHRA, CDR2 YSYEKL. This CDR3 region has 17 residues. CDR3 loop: CASSHQDRTVNTGELFF. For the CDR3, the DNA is TGCGCCAGCAGCCACCAGGACAGGACCGTGAACACCGGGGAGCTGTTTTTT.